The present entry profiles one T cell receptor beta chain with its context. What antigen it recognizes has not been identified. It has no much larger one-base neighbor in the sample; base qualities were not kept. This record comes from a study of control samples from healthy donors and cancer patients (dated by TCRdb to the early 2020s). The CDR3 starts with the cysteine, ends with the phenylalanine, and has 14 residues. Only the CDR3 DNA is retained, 42 bases long and in frame from the first base. The junction shows trimming of 4 bases on V and 3 bases on J, plus 9 bases between the germline ends. The germline V gene yields SNHLY for CDR1 and FYNNEI for CDR2. Library method: the immunoSEQ multiplex PCR assay. Not all clones reach the TCRdb copy of this immuneACCESS table, which keeps in-frame sequences only. Checked studies attribute under half of the gap to unresolved V genes and leave the rest unexplained. The sample yields 250,000 to 300,000 clones; approximately 80% were counted once. The ten largest clonotypes hold 10% to 15% of the sample.

The sequencing sample was made of PBMCs. The chain uses TRBV2 and TRBJ2-2, with no D gene named confidently. This clonotype was sampled from a woman aged 55-70 years with lung cancer. The CDR3: CASSGSTHTGELFF. The sequenced DNA: TGTGCCAGCAGTGGGTCTACACACACCGGGGAGCTGTTTTTT.